These 32 T cell receptor beta chains were all obtained from the same sample, sequenced in a study of T cells in Graves' hyperthyroidism and ophthalmopathy. Amplified TCR beta CDR3 regions derived from RNA transcripts. The TCR CDR3 was amplified in a first-round RT-PCR using the HTBI primer set. MiXCR was run by TCRdb on the multiplex PCR reads, yielding one entry per CDR3 protein. The data show about 600,000 distinct CDR3 sequences, roughly 14% seen once. The sequenced material came from blood. The receptors shown here come from a woman aged 50 to 65 with Graves' ophthalmopathy.

The chain combines TRBV27 with TRBJ2-1; D is unresolved. V gave up 4 bases and J gave up 7 bases, with 8 bases separating them. The CDR3 runs 12 residues. The germline CDR1 and CDR2 sequences are MNHEY and SMNVEV (reference sequence). The CDR3 nucleotides are TGTGCCAGCAGTTCTAGTAGTAATGAGCAGTTCTTC. It yields the protein CASSSSSNEQFF.

This clonotype was counted ten times or more. The chain links TRBV6-1 to TRBJ1-1, with D unclear. This CDR3 region has 13 residues. The germline CDR1 and CDR2 sequences are MNHNS and SASEGT. Trimming stripped 8 bases from V and 10 bases from J, with 20 bases between. The CDR3 loop is CASLFPSVRGAFF. For the CDR3, the DNA is TGTGCCAGCTTATTTCCTTCCGTCCGAGGAGCTTTCTTT.

This clonotype was seen many times. The rearrangement joins TRBV27 to TRBJ2-1, with 13 positions matching TRBD2. Trimming at V came to 3 bases and at J to 7 bases, leaving 12 bases not matched to a gene. Germline V CDR1 and CDR2: MNHEY, SMNVEV (reference sequence). The CDR3 is 18 residues long. The CDR3 reads CASSFFGTSGITSNEQFF. CDR3 in DNA: TGTGCCAGCAGTTTCTTCGGGACTAGCGGGATAACTAGTAATGAGCAGTTCTTC.

This clonotype was counted a single time. The chain uses TRBV28 and TRBJ2-7; TRBD2 matches at 12 bases. This CDR3 contains 17 residues. Germline V gene sequence: CDR1 MDHEN, CDR2 SYDVKM. J was trimmed by 1 base and V by 2 bases; bases with no gene match: 6. The DNA for the CDR3 is TGTGCCAGCAGTTTAGGACTAGCGGGACTGGGATCCTACGAGCAGTACTTC. It codes for CASSLGLAGLGSYEQYF.

This clonotype has a count of ten or more. The rearrangement links TRBV11-2 to TRBJ2-5, with 15 positions matching TRBD2. Germline V lookup: CDR1 SGHAT, CDR2 FQNNGV. The CDR3 consists of 18 residues. The trim removed 5 bases at V and 3 bases at J, leaving 10 bases unmatched. The CDR3 bases are TGTGCCAGCAGCGAAAGGACTAGCGGGAGGGGGTCTGAAGAGACCCAGTACTTC. It specifies CASSERTSGRGSEETQYF.

There are many counts of this clonotype. The rearrangement uses TRBV20-1 and TRBJ1-1, with D possibly being TRBD1 (5 bases). The CDR3 contains 12 residues. Germline CDR1 reads DFQATT; CDR2 reads SNEGSKA (reference sequence). V shed 7 bases and J shed 1 base, with 10 bases lying between them. CDR3 DNA sequence: TGCAGTGTGTGGGGACCGAACACTGAAGCTTTCTTT. It specifies CSVWGPNTEAFF.

This clonotype has at least ten counts. The genes are TRBV20-1 and TRBJ2-5; 13 bases fit TRBD2. The CDR3 consists of 14 residues. The trim removed 2 bases at V and 7 bases at J, leaving 4 bases unmatched. The germline V gene encodes CDR1 DFQATT and CDR2 SNEGSKA (reference sequence). For the CDR3, the DNA is TGCAGTGCTAGAAGTACTAGCGGGAGGGTGACCCAGTACTTC. It translates to CSARSTSGRVTQYF.

The V call is TRBV13, the J call TRBJ1-3; 7 bases map to TRBD1. CDR1 is PRHDT and CDR2 is FYEKMQ in the germline V gene (reference sequence). The CDR3 contains 14 residues. The junction had 0 bases not matched to a gene; V was cut back by 1 base and J by 3 bases. As DNA, the CDR3 is TGTGCCAGCAGCTTAGACAGGGGTGGAAACACCATATATTTT. Translation: CASSLDRGGNTIYF.

This clonotype was seen many times. J is TRBJ1-1 and V is TRBV3-1; 10 bases align to TRBD1. Germline V CDR1 and CDR2: LGHDT, YNNKEL (reference sequence). The CDR3 runs to 15 residues. V lost 4 bases to trimming and J lost 4 bases; unmatched junction nucleotides: 6. CDR3 region: CASSRPGQGFTEAFF. CDR3 nucleotides: TGTGCCAGCAGCCGGCCGGGACAGGGGTTCACTGAAGCTTTCTTT.

This clonotype has ten or more counts. The chain is built from TRBV2 and TRBJ2-5, with 7 bases identical to TRBD2. Trimming at V came to 2 bases and at J to 5 bases, leaving 11 bases not matched to a gene. Germline CDR1 reads SNHLY; CDR2 reads FYNNEI. CDR3 size: 16 residues. CDR3 region: CASSETPTSIMETQYF. The CDR3 DNA reads TGTGCCAGCAGTGAAACCCCGACTAGCATTATGGAGACCCAGTACTTC.

DNA of the CDR3: TGTGCCAGCAGTTTATGGGGAACCGGGACCCGTTCTAACTATGGCTACACCTTC. Residues: CASSLWGTGTRSNYGYTF. The chain joins TRBV28 to TRBJ1-2, with D perhaps TRBD1 (5 bases). CDR3 size: 18 residues. Germline values: CDR1 MDHEN, CDR2 SYDVKM. Between the trimmed V and J ends, which lost 0 bases and 0 bases, there was a span of 17 bases.

The sample holds a few counts of this clonotype. The rearrangement uses TRBV5-4 and TRBJ1-1; TRBD1 agrees at 8 bases. J lost 7 bases, V lost 4 bases, and 3 bases had no gene match. The germline V gene has CDR1 SGHNT and CDR2 YYREEE (reference sequence). CDR3 size: 12 residues. CDR3 sequence reads: CASSRQGREAFF. The CDR3 DNA reads TGTGCCAGCAGCAGACAGGGGCGTGAAGCTTTCTTT. Looking up the rest from reference TRBV5-4 and TRBJ1-1 gives the full variable domain: ETGVTQSPTHLIKTRGQQVTLRCSSQSGHNTVSWYQQALGQGPQFIFQYYREEENGRGNFPPRFSGLQFPNYSSELNVNALELDDSALYLCASSRQGREAFFGQGTRLTVV.

This clonotype was seen many times. V is TRBV20-1 and J is TRBJ2-3; D unresolved. Germline V gene sequence: CDR1 DFQATT, CDR2 SNEGSKA (reference sequence). The CDR3 is 11 amino acids. Trimming removed 6 bases from V and 6 bases from J, with 10 bases in between. For the CDR3, the DNA is TGCAGTGCCCCTAGGGCGGATACGCAGTATTTT. Amino acid sequence: CSAPRADTQYF.

The CDR3 DNA is TGCAGTGCGCGGACAGTTAAGAACACTGAAGCTTTCTTT. Translated: CSARTVKNTEAFF. The chain links TRBV20-1 to TRBJ1-1, with a possible D match to TRBD1 (6 bases). Trimming removed 6 bases at V and 1 base at J, with 12 bases between. CDR1 is DFQATT and CDR2 is SNEGSKA in the germline V gene (reference sequence). The length of the CDR3 is 13 residues.

This clonotype was seen only a few times. A much larger clone lies one base from this, so it may be a read error. The chain has TRBV6-1 and TRBJ2-1; 10 bases fit TRBD1. This CDR3 has 15 amino acids. After removal of 6 bases from V and 6 bases from J, the junction contained 8 bases not matched to a gene. Germline assignment: CDR1 MNHNS and CDR2 SASEGT. CDR3 protein: CASRRDRGQGNEQFF. The CDR3 coding sequence is TGTGCCAGCAGGCGGGACAGGGGCCAAGGCAATGAGCAGTTCTTC.

Many counts were recorded for this clonotype. The V call is TRBV20-1, the J call TRBJ2-1; D perhaps matches TRBD2 (6 bases). The V and J ends lost 3 bases and 6 bases respectively, with 12 bases between them. CDR3 length equals 13 residues. Per germline, CDR1 DFQATT and CDR2 SNEGSKA (reference sequence). The CDR3 DNA reads TGCAGTGCTAGGGGCCCTAGCGTCAATGAGCAGTTCTTC. It yields the protein CSARGPSVNEQFF.

As regards this clonotype: With a much larger clone just one base away, this may be a read error. The CDR3 here is CAWSPPGNTEALF. DNA for the CDR3: TGTGCCTGGAGCCCCCCAGGGAACACTGAAGCTTTATTT. The chain combines TRBV30 with TRBJ1-1; D is possibly TRBD1 (5 bases). Germline values: CDR1 GTSNPN, CDR2 SVGIG (reference sequence). This CDR3 region has 13 residues.

This clonotype was seen more than once but under ten times. The V gene is TRBV28, the J gene TRBJ2-6; tentative D call: TRBD1 (6 bases). The germline V and J ends were trimmed by 9 bases and 0 bases, with 24 bases remaining between them. The CDR3 is made up of 19 amino acids. Germline-derived CDR1 and CDR2 are MDHEN and SYDVKM. Here the CDR3 DNA reads TGTGCCAGTAAAAGGCCACGAGGACAGACTACCTCTGGGGCCAACGTCCTGACTTTC. Protein product: CASKRPRGQTTSGANVLTF.

The gene calls are TRBV4-3 and TRBJ2-2; D not resolved. The CDR3 extends over 14 amino acids. Germline CDR1 and CDR2: LGHNA and YSLEER. The germline V and J ends were trimmed by 0 bases and 7 bases, with 9 bases remaining between them. Written as DNA, the CDR3 is TGCGCCAGCAGCCAAGATGTGGGCATCGGGGAGCTGTTTTTT. Protein sequence: CASSQDVGIGELFF.

This clonotype was detected many times. V is TRBV28 and J is TRBJ2-7; 11 nucleotides agree with TRBD2. V shed 6 bases and J 1 base; nucleotides not matched to a gene: 8. The germline CDR1 and CDR2 sequences are MDHEN and SYDVKM. This CDR3 comprises 16 residues. The CDR3 spells CASSQTLAGESYEQYF. CDR3 bases: TGTGCCAGCAGCCAAACACTAGCGGGAGAGTCCTACGAGCAGTACTTC.

This clonotype was observed at least ten times. The chain carries TRBV20-1 and TRBJ1-4; 8 nucleotides match TRBD1. Trimming took 6 bases from V and 10 from J; bases not matched to a gene: 4. The germline V gene encodes CDR1 DFQATT and CDR2 SNEGSKA (reference sequence). The CDR3 consists of 11 residues. The CDR3 bases are TGCAGTGCCACAGGGGGAGGAAAACTGTTTTTT. Amino acids: CSATGGGKLFF.

This clonotype was seen at least ten times. V and J are TRBV18 and TRBJ2-3; possible D gene TRBD2, 6 bases. Deletions cut 6 bases from V and 0 bases from J, with 13 bases between. CDR3 length: 15 residues. Germline V gives CDR1 KGHSH, CDR2 LQKENI. For the CDR3, the DNA is TGTGCCAGCTCGGAGGGAGCGCGCAGCACAGATACGCAGTATTTT. It is translated as CASSEGARSTDTQYF.

The sample holds a few counts of this clonotype. The chain carries TRBV6-6 and TRBJ2-6, with D hard to call. Germline CDR1 and CDR2: MNHNY and SVGAGI (reference sequence). The ends were cut back, 1 base at V and 2 bases at J, with 9 bases in the middle. There are 16 residues in the CDR3. The chain's CDR3 is CASSYLNRAGANVLTF. The CDR3 DNA is TGTGCCAGCAGTTACTTGAATCGTGCTGGGGCCAACGTCCTGACTTTC.

Points on this clonotype: Possible read error: a much larger clone is one base away. The chain recombines TRBV18 with TRBJ2-1, with D uncertain. Germline CDR1 and CDR2: KGHSH and LQKENI. The CDR3 has 12 residues. The CDR3 DNA is TGTGCCAGCTCAAATTCCTGCAATGAGCAGTTCTTC. Translated: CASSNSCNEQFF.

This clonotype was seen at least ten times. The genes are TRBV15 and TRBJ2-3; TRBD1 matches at 7 bases. The CDR3 totals 16 residues. Germline CDR1 LNHNV, CDR2 YYDKDF (reference sequence). V shed 0 bases and J 5 bases; nucleotides not matched to a gene: 8. CDR3 protein: CATSRDGQAFIDTQYF. In DNA form, the CDR3 reads TGTGCCACCAGCAGAGATGGACAGGCCTTCATAGATACGCAGTATTTT.

This clonotype was found many times. The chain employs TRBV15 and TRBJ2-1, with TRBD2 identical over 10 bases. The CDR3 is 17 residues long. V shed 1 base, J shed 6 bases, and the junction held 9 bases outside the gene matches. The germline CDR1 and CDR2 sequences are LNHNV and YYDKDF (reference sequence). The CDR3 loop reads CATSRGAVAGGLNEQFF. CDR3 nucleotides: TGTGCCACCAGCAGAGGAGCGGTAGCGGGAGGCCTCAATGAGCAGTTCTTC. Combining the CDR3 with reference TRBV15 and TRBJ2-1 gives the whole variable domain DAMVIQNPRYQVTQFGKPVTLSCSQTLNHNVMYWYQQKSSQAPKLLFHYYDKDFNNEADTPDNFQSRRPNTSFCFLDIRSPGLGDTAMYLCATSRGAVAGGLNEQFFGPGTRLTVL.

The genes are TRBV4-1 and TRBJ2-5; the match to TRBD2 covers 8 bases. CDR3 size: 14 residues. Germline V gene lookup returns CDR1 MGHRA and CDR2 YSYEKL. The V and J ends lost 0 bases and 5 bases, in that order; junction bases with no gene match: 2. The CDR3 nucleotides read TGCGCCAGCAGCCAAGAAGCGGGGGTGGAGACCCAGTACTTC. Residues: CASSQEAGVETQYF.

This clonotype was counted ten times or more. V usage is TRBV6-2 or TRBV6-3 and J usage is TRBJ2-5, with 7 bases matching TRBD2. Germline V lookup: CDR1 MNHEY, CDR2 SVGEGT. The CDR3 runs 15 residues. The CDR3 sequence: CPNTSAGALQETQYF. In DNA, the CDR3 is TGTCCCAACACGTCGGCGGGAGCGCTCCAAGAGACCCAGTACTTC.

This clonotype was detected a few times. It may be a read error: a sequence one base away is much more abundant. The V and J genes are TRBV28 and TRBJ1-4; the D is unclear. Germline lookup yields CDR1 MDHEN and CDR2 SYDVKM. The CDR3 spans 14 residues. CDR3 coding DNA: TGTGCCGGCAGTTCAGGACGAACTAATGAAAAACTGTTTTTT. This sequence encodes CAGSSGRTNEKLFF.

The sample holds many counts of this clonotype. The CDR3 nucleotides read TGTGCCAGCAGCCAAGGAGGGCTAGCGGGACCCACCGGGGAGCTGTTTTTT. Its protein product is CASSQGGLAGPTGELFF. The chain links TRBV3-1 to TRBJ2-2, with 9 bases fitting TRBD2. Germline V lookup: CDR1 LGHDT, CDR2 YNNKEL (reference sequence). With 1 base clipped from V and 4 bases from J, the junction kept 7 bases outside the gene matches. The CDR3 contains 17 residues.

This clonotype appeared many times. The chain uses TRBV3-1 and TRBJ1-1; a possible D gene is TRBD1 (5 bases). Per the germline V gene, CDR1 is LGHDT and CDR2 is YNNKEL (reference sequence). V lost 2 bases and J lost 1, with 11 bases in between. This CDR3 spans 15 amino acids. In nucleotides, the CDR3 is TGTGCCAGCAGCCAAAGGCGGGGGAAGAACACTGAAGCTTTCTTT. It codes for CASSQRRGKNTEAFF.

This sequence joins TRBV27 and TRBJ2-1, with TRBD2 identical over 11 bases. The CDR3 spans 17 residues. The V gene end was trimmed by 7 bases and the J gene end by 1 base; junction bases not matched to a gene: 9. Germline V CDR1 and CDR2: MNHEY, SMNVEV (reference sequence). The CDR3 protein is CASTPFSGRVSYNEQFF. The CDR3 coding sequence is TGTGCCAGCACTCCTTTTAGCGGGAGGGTTTCCTACAATGAGCAGTTCTTC.